Presented here are 26 T cell receptor beta chains from one specimen sequenced in a study of tumor-infiltrating lymphocytes in primary liver carcinoma. With a constant-region primer, TCR beta cDNA was made from roughly 500 ng of total RNA. Generation of the TCR beta libraries relied on three nested multiplex PCR rounds using slightly modified ARM-PCR. Rounds one and two of PCR, each of roughly 10 cycles, were primed with TRBV1-TRBV30 forward primers and a C-beta reverse primer. TCRdb ran MiXCR on the multiplex PCR reads and lists one entry per CDR3 protein. This sample has 150,000 to 200,000 distinct CDR3 sequences, with around four fifths found just once. Unsorted bulk tissue of roughly 20-31 mg yielded co-extracted RNA and DNA. Sequencing was carried out using tumor tissue from primary liver carcinoma. These receptors all come from a man aged 40-49 years with primary liver carcinoma and hepatitis B virus infection.

Regarding this clonotype: Without the conserved terminal phenylalanine or tryptophan, this CDR3 likely stems from a read error. The DNA is omitted, as the CDR3 cannot be located on it reliably, and the CDR3 follows TCRdb's listing. The chain recombines TRBV6-6 with TRBJ1-1; TRBD1 is the table's D call, not checked against the DNA. The CDR3 is 12 residues long, ends included. The germline V gene encodes CDR1 MNHNY and CDR2 SVGAGI (reference sequence). The CDR3 is CASSRTDTEALL.

The chain uses TRBV29-1 and TRBJ1-1; D uncertain. This CDR3 is 13 amino acids long. Germline-derived CDR1 and CDR2 are SQVTM and ANQGSEA. In DNA form, the CDR3 reads TGCAGAGCCCTTATGGATTGGGACACTGAAGCTTTCTTT. It is translated as CRALMDWDTEAFF. The entire variable domain, with the rest obtained from reference TRBV29-1 and TRBJ1-1, is as follows: SAVISQKPSRDICQRGTSLTIQCQVDSQVTMMFWYRQQPGQSLTLIATANQGSEATYESGFVIDKFPISRPNLTFSTLTVSNMSPEDSSIYLCRALMDWDTEAFFGQGTRLTVV.

Concerning this clonotype itself: This could be a read error, since a much larger clone is one nucleotide away. V and J are TRBV2 and TRBJ2-1; possible D gene TRBD1, 5 bases. Germline V CDR1 and CDR2: SNHLY, FYNNEI. This CDR3 comprises 13 residues. V lost 6 bases and J lost 8, with 14 bases in between. CDR3 region: CASRAGPQYEQFF. The CDR3 DNA follows: TGTGCCAGCAGGGCAGGGCCGCAGTATGAGCAGTTCTTC.

For this clonotype: The CDR3 end shows no conserved phenylalanine or tryptophan, and so a read error is likely. The chain links TRBV4-1 to TRBJ1-3; 8 nucleotides agree with TRBD1. The CDR3 has 15 amino acids. Germline loops: CDR1 MGHRA, CDR2 YSYEKL. The J segment lost 2 bases and the V segment lost 10 bases, leaving 10 bases of the junction unmatched. The CDR3 sequence is CAISPTGGTGNTIYY. CDR3 DNA: TGCGCCATCAGTCCTACAGGGGGTACTGGAAACACCATATATTAT.

A note on this clonotype: Its ends do not fully match the called genes, so a read error is possible. This rearrangement joins TRBV6-1 to TRBJ1-5; no clear D. The germline CDR1 and CDR2 sequences are MNHNS and SASEGT. The CDR3 consists of 14 residues. DNA for the CDR3: TGTGTCAGCAGTGAAGGAGTGAATGATCAGCCCCAGCATTTT. Amino acid sequence: CVSSEGVNDQPQHF.

A remark on this clonotype: The conserved phenylalanine or tryptophan is not found at the CDR3 terminus, so this likely reflects a read error. This chain connects TRBV29-1 to TRBJ1-3; D is unclear. Germline CDR1 SQVTM, CDR2 ANQGSEA. The ends were cut back, 7 bases at V and 1 base at J, with 11 bases in the middle. The CDR3 is 13 amino acids. The CDR3 loop reads CSGHGISGNTIYY. The CDR3 nucleotides read TGCAGCGGACATGGGATATCTGGAAACACCATATATTAT.

This chain connects TRBV6-2 or TRBV6-3 to TRBJ2-5, with D unclear. The germline gives CDR1 MNHEY, CDR2 SVGEGT. The CDR3 covers 15 residues. V dropped 6 bases and J dropped 4 bases, with 18 bases sitting between them. The CDR3, as DNA: TGTGCCAGCAGCCCCCTGGTAGCTGGCGGAGAGACCCAGTACTTC. It codes for CASSPLVAGGETQYF.

A remark on this clonotype: The CDR3 does not close with the conserved phenylalanine or tryptophan, likely indicating a read error. The gene calls are TRBV29-1 and TRBJ2-7, with 9 bases identical to TRBD1. This CDR3 is 15 amino acids long. The germline CDR1 and CDR2 sequences are SQVTM and ANQGSEA. V lost 6 bases to trimming and J lost 2 bases; unmatched junction nucleotides: 11. The chain's CDR3 is CSVLFGTGPPYEQYI. The CDR3 DNA is TGCAGCGTCTTGTTTGGGACAGGGCCCCCCTACGAGCAGTACATC.

As concerns this clonotype: Without the conserved terminal phenylalanine or tryptophan, this CDR3 likely stems from a read error. The rearrangement joins TRBV29-1 to TRBJ1-1, with D tentatively TRBD1 (5 bases). Per the germline V gene, CDR1 is SQVTM and CDR2 is ANQGSEA. The CDR3 loop spans 15 amino acids. Trimming stripped 4 bases from V and 0 bases from J, with 15 bases between. CDR3 in amino acids: CSVAPGWTMNTEAFI. The CDR3 DNA is TGCAGCGTTGCCCCTGGTTGGACAATGAACACTGAAGCTTTCATT.

In this sample, this clonotype turned up a few times. V and J are TRBV24-1 and TRBJ1-5; TRBD1 matches 10 bases. J gave up 0 bases and V 12 bases, and 13 bases lay outside the gene matches. The germline V gene has CDR1 KGHDR and CDR2 SFDVKD. The CDR3 length is 17 residues. CDR3 nucleotide sequence: TGTGCCGCTCCGGGACAGGGGAACACTCATAGCAATCAGCCCCAGCATTTT. Translation: CAAPGQGNTHSNQPQHF.

In its sample, this clonotype was seen once. Mismatch with germline at one junction end may stem from a read error. J is TRBJ2-5 and V is TRBV29-1, with D possibly being TRBD1 (7 bases). Germline V CDR1 and CDR2: SQVTM, ANQGSEA. The CDR3 runs 13 residues. Written as DNA, the CDR3 is TGCAGCAACATACAGGGGACGGGAGAGACCCAATACTTC. It yields the protein CSNIQGTGETQYF.

The genes are TRBV29-1 and TRBJ2-1; D not resolved. The J call is uncertain, as TRBJ2-7 better fits the DNA end. CDR3 size: 12 residues. Looked up from germline, CDR1 is SQVTM and CDR2 is ANQGSEA. CDR3: CSVEHESNEQYF. The CDR3 coding sequence is TGCAGCGTTGAACATGAGAGCAATGAGCAGTACTTC.

In regard to this clonotype: This is likely a read error, given that the CDR3 carries no conserved phenylalanine or tryptophan at its end. The genes are TRBV29-1 and TRBJ2-2; the D gene could be TRBD1 or TRBD2 (5 bases each). The V end was cut by 2 bases, the J end by 2 bases, with 15 bases between. The CDR3 has 16 residues. The germline CDR1 and CDR2 sequences are SQVTM and ANQGSEA. As DNA, the CDR3 is TGCAGCGTTGAAAGCCCCCTGGGGACCAACACCGGGGAGCTGTTTTAT. Protein: CSVESPLGTNTGELFY.

This chain uses TRBV29-1 with TRBJ2-3; D tentatively fits TRBD1 or TRBD2 (5 bases each). The length of the CDR3 is 14 residues. Germline CDR1 is SQVTM and CDR2 is ANQGSEA. Trimming pared 6 bases from V and 4 bases from J, leaving 17 bases between. In DNA, the CDR3 is TGCAGCGTAAGGGGAGCTGGGGCAGCAGATACGCAGTATTTT. Encoded protein: CSVRGAGAADTQYF.

Comment on this clonotype: The CDR3 carries no conserved terminal phenylalanine or tryptophan, so it likely arises from a read error. The chain employs TRBV9 and TRBJ2-2; the match to TRBD2 covers 8 bases. CDR3 size: 16 residues. CDR1 is SGDLS, CDR2 YYNGEE, per germline. Unmatched junction bases numbered 11, after V lost 4 bases and J lost 6 bases. DNA for the CDR3: TGTGCCAGCAGCCACCGGTCGGGAGGGCCCTCCGGGGAGCTGTTTTCT. It yields the protein CASSHRSGGPSGELFS.

The chain uses TRBV20-1 and TRBJ1-5; maybe TRBD1 (5 bases). Trimming left V 4 bases short and J 1 base short, with 5 bases between. This CDR3 contains 12 residues. Germline-derived CDR1 and CDR2 are DFQATT and SNEGSKA (reference sequence). The CDR3 DNA follows: TGCAGTGCTACAGGGAGCAATCAGCCCCAGCATTTT. Translating gives CSATGSNQPQHF.

A note on this clonotype: The conserved final phenylalanine or tryptophan is absent from the CDR3, which likely points to a read error. The chain carries TRBV11-2 and TRBJ2-5; the D gene is possibly TRBD2 (5 bases). Looked up from germline, CDR1 is SGHAT and CDR2 is FQNNGV. The CDR3 contains 18 residues. As DNA, the CDR3 is TGTGCCATCAGCCCTAGCTCAATTCAGACTACTGGGCGGGAGACCCAGTACTAC. Its translation is CAISPSSIQTTGRETQYY.

With respect to this clonotype: The junction departs from germline at one end; a sequencing error may be responsible. V and J are TRBV5-1 and TRBJ1-1; no clear D. The CDR3 length is 15 residues. Germline V CDR1 and CDR2: SGHRS, YFSETQ. CDR3 DNA: TGCGCCATCAGCTTGGCCGGAGGAGCAAGGACTGAAGCTTTCTTT. Amino acids: CAISLAGGARTEAFF.

The chain links TRBV5-1 to TRBJ2-2, with D perhaps TRBD2 (6 bases). In germline, CDR1 is SGHRS, CDR2 YFSETQ. Trimming pared 7 bases from V and 3 bases from J, leaving 19 bases between. There are 16 residues in the CDR3. Here the CDR3 reads CASSDSSREDTGELFF. The CDR3 coding sequence is TGCGCCAGCTCAGACTCGTCCAGGGAGGACACCGGGGAGCTGTTTTTT.

With respect to this clonotype: One end of the junction is discordant with germline, which a read error may explain. The V and J genes are TRBV28 and TRBJ1-1, with a possible D match to TRBD1 (5 bases). This CDR3 comprises 14 residues. Germline assignment: CDR1 MDHEN and CDR2 SYDVKM. The CDR3 is CPSTSGQTNTEAFF. Written as DNA, the CDR3 is TGTCCCAGCACCTCGGGGCAGACGAACACTGAGGCTTTCTTT. Drawing the rest from reference TRBV28 and TRBJ1-1, the complete variable domain is DVKVTQSSRYLVKRTGEKVFLECVQDMDHENMFWYRQDPGLGLRLIYFSYDVKMKEKGDIPEGYSVSREKKERFSLILESASTNQTSMYLCPSTSGQTNTEAFFGQGTRLTVV.

The chain is built from TRBV10-3 and TRBJ2-3; the match to TRBD2 covers 11 bases. Germline lookup yields CDR1 ENHRY and CDR2 SYGVKD. The length of the CDR3 is 13 residues. CDR3 bases: TGTGTCACTGAACTAGCGGGAGCAGATACGCAGTATTTT. Encoded protein: CVTELAGADTQYF.

As regards this clonotype: The junction does not match germline at one end; this may be a read error. This rearrangement joins TRBV6-2 or TRBV6-3 to TRBJ2-5; no firm D call. Germline CDR1 and CDR2: MNHEY and SVGEGT. This CDR3 has 13 amino acids. The CDR3 DNA is TGTGCCAGCAGTCACTCACAGCAAGAGACCCAGTACTTC. As protein: CASSHSQQETQYF.

A note on this clonotype: Germline and junction disagree at one end, which may indicate a read error. The chain is built from TRBV12-3 or TRBV12-4 and TRBJ1-6; the D gene is possibly TRBD1 (5 bases). The CDR3 spans 14 residues. CDR3 loop: CASSADREYSLLHF. The DNA of the CDR3 is TGTGCCAGCAGTGCAGACAGAGAATATTCACTCCTCCACTTT.

This clonotype was counted a single time. The V call is TRBV11-2, the J call TRBJ2-4; no clear D gene. V dropped 7 bases and J dropped 0 bases, with 13 bases sitting between them. This CDR3 is built from 15 residues. Germline loops: CDR1 SGHAT, CDR2 FQNNGV. This CDR3 reads CASTTPVVAKNIQYF. CDR3 coding DNA: TGTGCCAGCACCACTCCTGTGGTAGCCAAAAACATTCAGTACTTC.

Concerning this clonotype: This may be a read error: a much more frequent sequence differs by one nucleotide. The chain is built from TRBV5-1 and TRBJ1-1; D remains ambiguous. Germline assignment: CDR1 SGHRS and CDR2 YFSETQ. The V end lost 4 bases, the J end lost 5 bases, and 18 bases lay between the germline ends. The length of the CDR3 is 15 residues. This chain's CDR3 is CASSPRGRTKTEAFF. CDR3 sequence (DNA): TGCGCCAGCAGCCCGAGAGGTAGGACGAAGACTGAAGCTTTCTTT.

Comments on this clonotype: This sequence may be a read error, since a much larger clone differs from it by one base. V is TRBV7-9 and J is TRBJ2-3, with D perhaps TRBD1 (5 bases). This CDR3 has 15 residues. The germline gives CDR1 SEHNR, CDR2 FQNEAQ (reference sequence). CDR3: CTSSFGADSTDTQYF. DNA of the CDR3: TGTACCAGCAGCTTTGGGGCAGATAGCACAGATACGCAGTATTTT.